This TCR beta chain emerged from a study of cytomegalovirus exposure and HLA in healthy donors. Study conclusions and caveats: An analysis was carried out at a later point. It showed that HLA-associated TCR beta chains were more clonally expanded than equally common non-associated chains.

In the case of this clone: The antigen is undetermined.

This PCR relied on a set of 60 Vbeta primers and 13 Jbeta primers. Method: immunoSEQ multiplex PCR; TCRdb's copy keeps in-frame clones and lacks some. The sample includes around 180,000 clones, about four fifths of them seen just once. The J segment lost 4 bases and the V segment lost 3 bases, leaving 1 base of the junction unmatched. The CDR3 has 13 amino acids. CDR1 and CDR2 from the germline V gene are KGHSH and LQKENI. Material: PBMCs. This clonotype was sampled from a woman in her twenties or thirties in good health and CMV-seropositive. The chain links TRBV18 to TRBJ2-5; 8 nucleotides agree with TRBD2. The CDR3 DNA reads as TGTGCCAGCTCACCGACTAGCGCAGAGACCCAGTACTTC. As protein: CASSPTSAETQYF.